This passage covers 27 T cell receptor beta chains from one sample sequenced in a study of T cell repertoires in cytomegalovirus infection. TCRdb re-derived calls from the reads in MiXCR, one entry per CDR3 protein. The repertoire includes some 240,000 distinct CDR3 sequences, about 17% of them detected once, and roughly half sits in the top ten. Source material: CD8+ T cells from PBMCs. These receptors were obtained from a human donor in good health (CMV status not recorded). Some clones in this sample may be carry-over from other donors' samples.

The J gene is TRBJ2-3, the V gene TRBV7-8, with 8 nucleotides matching TRBD1. CDR3 length: 16 residues. V trimming: 1 base; J trimming: 4 bases; junction bases outside the gene matches: 7. CDR1 is SGHVS, CDR2 FQNEAQ, per germline. CDR3 nucleotide sequence: TGTGCCAGCAGCTTAGGGTTCAGGGGGCGGGCAGATACGCAGTATTTT. Residues: CASSLGFRGRADTQYF. Drawing the rest from reference TRBV7-8 and TRBJ2-3, the complete variable domain is GAGVSQSPRYKVAKRGQDVALRCDPISGHVSLFWYQQALGQGPEFLTYFQNEAQLDKSGLPSDRFFAERPEGSVSTLKIQRTQQEDSAVYLCASSLGFRGRADTQYFGPGTRLTVL.

The chain recombines TRBV5-6 with TRBJ2-7; D may be TRBD1 (7 bases). CDR1 and CDR2 (germline): SGHDT, YYEEEE. Deletions cut 0 bases from V and 7 bases from J, with 11 bases between. The CDR3 runs to 13 residues. The CDR3 DNA follows: TGTGCCAGCAGCTTGGCACAGGGGAGGGAGCAGTACTTC. Translation: CASSLAQGREQYF.

The sample holds many counts of this clonotype. The chain couples TRBV7-9 to TRBJ2-3; a weak D match, TRBD1 (5 bases). CDR3 length: 15 amino acids. Between the trimmed V and J ends, which lost 4 bases and 2 bases, there was a span of 13 bases. Germline CDR1 SEHNR, CDR2 FQNEAQ (reference sequence). Here the CDR3 DNA reads TGTGCCAGCAGCTCCGAACAGGAACCCACAGATACGCAGTATTTT. The encoded protein is CASSSEQEPTDTQYF.

The gene calls are TRBV28 and TRBJ1-5, with D perhaps matching TRBD1 (6 bases). CDR1 is MDHEN, CDR2 SYDVKM, per germline. The CDR3 covers 14 residues. Trimming stripped 6 bases from V and 3 bases from J, with 12 bases between. The CDR3 DNA is TGTGCCAGCAGATCAGGACAGATCAATCAGCCCCAGCATTTT. This translates into CASRSGQINQPQHF.

This clonotype was picked up a small number of times. The V call is TRBV6-6, the J call TRBJ2-3; 9 bases match TRBD2. V lost 6 bases to trimming and J lost 6 bases; unmatched junction nucleotides: 13. Germline V gives CDR1 MNHNY, CDR2 SVGAGI (reference sequence). The CDR3 is made up of 16 amino acids. As DNA, the CDR3 is TGTGCCAGCAGCGAGAAGGGGACTAGCTGGCCGGATACGCAGTATTTT. Its protein product is CASSEKGTSWPDTQYF.

Ten or more counts support this clonotype. The chain carries TRBV7-8 and TRBJ2-3, with 10 positions matching TRBD2. V was pared by 3 bases and J by 5 bases, with 8 bases of the junction left unmatched. Germline V CDR1 and CDR2: SGHVS, FQNEAQ. The CDR3 sequence is 16 residues long. The CDR3 sequence is CASSFSGGLPGDTQYF. CDR3 coding DNA: TGTGCCAGCAGCTTTAGCGGGGGGCTCCCCGGAGATACGCAGTATTTT.

The rearrangement joins TRBV4-1 to TRBJ2-3; 11 nucleotides line up with TRBD1. The CDR3 has 15 residues. Germline assignment: CDR1 MGHRA and CDR2 YSYEKL. J lost 7 bases, V lost 5 bases, and 8 bases had no gene match. The CDR3 sequence is CASSYPGQGVNTQYF. CDR3 DNA: TGCGCCAGCAGCTATCCGGGACAGGGGGTGAATACGCAGTATTTT.

Ten or more counts support this clonotype. This chain uses TRBV28 with TRBJ2-3, with 7 bases that match TRBD1. Germline CDR1 reads MDHEN; CDR2 reads SYDVKM. The CDR3 contains 13 residues. Losses at the gene ends were 6 bases for V and 4 bases for J; bases not matched to a gene: 4. The CDR3 loop reads CASRMTGSDTQYF. Written as DNA, the CDR3 is TGTGCCAGCAGGATGACAGGGTCAGATACGCAGTATTTT.

This clonotype was seen repeatedly, ten times or more. This sequence joins TRBV5-6 and TRBJ2-7; a weak D match, TRBD2 (5 bases). The CDR3 covers 17 residues. V was cut by 1 base and J by 0 bases, with 17 bases left in between. Germline CDR1 is SGHDT and CDR2 is YYEEEE. CDR3 in amino acids: CASSLLISGMSSYEQYF. The CDR3 DNA reads as TGTGCCAGCAGCTTGCTCATCTCCGGGATGAGCTCCTACGAGCAGTACTTC. Using reference TRBV5-6 and TRBJ2-7 for the parts outside the CDR3, the full variable domain is DAGVTQSPTHLIKTRGQQVTLRCSPKSGHDTVSWYQQALGQGPQFIFQYYEEEERQRGNFPDRFSGHQFPNYSSELNVNALLLGDSALYLCASSLLISGMSSYEQYFGPGTRLTVT.

This rearrangement joins TRBV10-3 to TRBJ1-1, with TRBD1 as a possible D gene (6 bases). This CDR3 is built from 15 residues. The V and J ends lost 3 bases and 0 bases respectively, with 11 bases between them. Germline CDR1 reads ENHRY; CDR2 reads SYGVKD. The CDR3 bases are TGTGCCATCAGTGAATATACAGGGATGAACACTGAAGCTTTCTTT. Residues: CAISEYTGMNTEAFF.

Details on this clonotype: This may be a read error, as it is one base from a much larger clone. The V gene is TRBV14, the J gene TRBJ2-7; D gene uncertain. The V gene's germline CDR1 is SGHDN and CDR2 FVKESK. This CDR3 has 15 residues. CDR3 DNA sequence: TGTGCCAACAGCCAAGATCTCGTGGCAGTCTACGAGCAGTACTTC. This sequence encodes CANSQDLVAVYEQYF.

This chain uses TRBV5-6 with TRBJ1-1; a possible D gene is TRBD1 (6 bases). The V gene's germline CDR1 is SGHDT and CDR2 YYEEEE. The length of the CDR3 is 12 residues. Trimming removed 4 bases at V and 6 bases at J, with 10 bases between. CDR3 protein: CASSQHRAEAFF. DNA of the CDR3: TGTGCCAGCAGCCAACACAGGGCTGAAGCTTTCTTT.

The V call is TRBV5-1, the J call TRBJ1-4; D gene uncertain. The CDR3 totals 15 residues. Germline CDR1 SGHRS, CDR2 YFSETQ. With 0 bases removed from V and 3 bases from J, the gap between germline ends came to 9 bases. As DNA, the CDR3 is TGCGCCAGCAGCTTGGAGGCCTTACCTAATGAAAAACTGTTTTTT. This sequence encodes CASSLEALPNEKLFF.

The rearrangement links TRBV12-3 or TRBV12-4 to TRBJ1-2, with 9 bases matching TRBD1. With V trimmed by 3 bases and J by 6 bases, 14 bases remained unmatched. The CDR3 has 17 residues. The CDR3 protein is CASSFKSGQGMDDGYTF. In DNA form, the CDR3 reads TGTGCCAGCAGTTTCAAGTCGGGACAGGGAATGGATGATGGCTACACCTTC.

The genes are TRBV6-5 and TRBJ2-7, with D unresolved. The germline V gene encodes CDR1 MNHEY and CDR2 SVGAGI. V lost 6 bases to trimming and J lost 3 bases, with 18 bases between them. CDR3 length equals 15 residues. CDR3 in amino acids: CASSPFEFDVYEQYF. The CDR3, as DNA: TGTGCCAGCAGCCCTTTTGAATTTGACGTCTACGAGCAGTACTTC.

This clonotype showed up just a few times. The V call is TRBV5-1, the J call TRBJ2-7; D is uncertain. This CDR3 has 15 residues. Trimming cost V 2 bases and J 5 bases, with 17 bases left between them. Germline loops: CDR1 SGHRS, CDR2 YFSETQ. The CDR3 here is CASSFGVVSRNEQYF. The CDR3 DNA is TGCGCCAGCAGCTTCGGAGTGGTCAGTAGGAACGAGCAGTACTTC.

V is TRBV6-2 or TRBV6-3 and J is TRBJ1-1; D unclear. The CDR3 is 12 amino acids. Looked up from germline, CDR1 is MNHEY and CDR2 is SVGEGT. Between the trimmed V and J ends, which lost 2 bases and 7 bases, there was a span of 8 bases. The chain's CDR3 is CASSYLGREAFF. Written as DNA, the CDR3 is TGTGCCAGCAGTTACCTGGGCCGTGAAGCTTTCTTT.

This clonotype was recorded at least ten times. The rearrangement uses TRBV7-2 and TRBJ1-6; D gene unclear. Germline V gives CDR1 SGHTA, CDR2 FQGNSA. Trimming cost V 4 bases and J 1 base, with 5 bases left between them. The CDR3 is 14 amino acids. The CDR3 spells CASSSGSYNSPLHF. In DNA form, the CDR3 reads TGTGCCAGCAGCTCGGGGTCCTATAATTCACCCCTCCACTTT.

The rearrangement links TRBV2 to TRBJ2-7, with 10 bases identical to TRBD1. V gave up 6 bases and J gave up 5 bases; unmatched junction bases: 7. There are 14 residues in the CDR3. CDR1 and CDR2 from the germline V gene are SNHLY and FYNNEI. As DNA, the CDR3 is TGTGCCAGCAGGATGGGACAGGGGTTCCACGAGCAGTACTTC. This gives the protein CASRMGQGFHEQYF.

This clonotype has at least ten counts. This chain joins TRBV10-3 and TRBJ2-7; TRBD1 agrees at 7 bases. The germline CDR1 and CDR2 sequences are ENHRY and SYGVKD. V was clipped by 0 bases and J by 4 bases; unmatched bases: 6. This CDR3 spans 15 amino acids. This CDR3 reads CAISESSGQTYEQYF. The CDR3 DNA sequence: TGTGCCATCAGTGAGTCGTCGGGACAGACATACGAGCAGTACTTC.

In its sample, this clonotype was seen many times. The CDR3 is CASSYTNMGGEEQFF. The DNA of the CDR3 is TGTGCCAGCAGCTATACAAACATGGGGGGAGAGGAGCAGTTCTTC. This chain uses TRBV7-6 with TRBJ2-1, with D perhaps TRBD2 (6 bases). The germline V and J ends were trimmed by 4 bases and 10 bases, with 20 bases remaining between them. The length of the CDR3 is 15 residues. Germline V gives CDR1 SGHVS, CDR2 FNYEAQ.

The table lists this clonotype with a few counts. The chain joins TRBV10-3 to TRBJ2-1; D is possibly TRBD1 or TRBD2 (5 bases each). The CDR3 consists of 19 residues. CDR1 is ENHRY and CDR2 is SYGVKD in the germline V gene. V lost 0 bases and J lost 4, with 22 bases in between. The CDR3 loop reads CAISESRFADRDVYNEQFF. The CDR3 DNA reads as TGTGCCATCAGTGAGTCGCGGTTTGCTGACCGGGACGTATACAATGAGCAGTTCTTC.

Comments on this clonotype: At one of its ends the junction is not consistent with the germline gene, which may arise from a read error. The chain joins TRBV27 to TRBJ2-7; 7 bases agree with TRBD1. The CDR3 is 13 residues long. Germline V gene lookup returns CDR1 MNHEY and CDR2 SMNVEV (reference sequence). CDR3 residues: CASSVGTDYEPYF. The CDR3, as DNA: TGTGCCAGCAGTGTGGGGACAGACTACGAGCCGTACTTC.

This clonotype occurred many times. The rearrangement uses TRBV28 and TRBJ2-1; 9 bases map to TRBD1. The length of the CDR3 is 14 residues. Germline assignment: CDR1 MDHEN and CDR2 SYDVKM. Unmatched junction bases numbered 4, after V lost 6 bases and J lost 4 bases. The CDR3 region is CASRQGASYNEQFF. The CDR3 nucleotides are TGTGCCAGCAGACAGGGGGCCTCTTACAATGAGCAGTTCTTC.

To note about this clonotype: One end of the junction does not line up with germline, which may come from a read error. The chain couples TRBV7-8 to TRBJ2-7; 7 bases are shared with TRBD1. Germline values: CDR1 SGHVS, CDR2 FQNEAQ. The length of the CDR3 is 14 residues. The CDR3 region is CASSSDRSIYEHYF. The CDR3 DNA is TGTGCCAGCAGCTCGGACAGGTCTATCTACGAGCATTACTTC.

This clonotype was recorded many times. The chain couples TRBV10-3 to TRBJ1-2; no firm D call. V was clipped by 0 bases and J by 6 bases, with 17 bases between them. The CDR3 is 16 amino acids. CDR1 and CDR2 from the germline V gene are ENHRY and SYGVKD. CDR3 in amino acids: CAISESRLGQVNGYTF. CDR3 nucleotides: TGTGCCATCAGTGAGTCGCGTCTAGGGCAGGTCAATGGCTACACCTTC.

This clonotype appeared a few times. The V and J genes are TRBV29-1 and TRBJ1-1; D may be TRBD1 (6 bases). The length of the CDR3 is 12 residues. V lost 4 bases to trimming and J lost 1 base, with 7 bases between them. The germline V gene has CDR1 SQVTM and CDR2 ANQGSEA. CDR3 nucleotides: TGCAGCGTTGTCAGGGGGAACACTGAAGCTTTCTTT. Translating it yields CSVVRGNTEAFF.